The source of this T cell receptor (beta chain) is a study of cytomegalovirus exposure and HLA in healthy donors. The study, taken as a whole, reports: Three chains linked to CMV were shown in vitro to be specific for CMV antigens. No immune exposure information besides CMV serostatus was available. In a later analysis, TCR association rates varied by HLA locus: DRB1 most, HLA-C fewest.

In germline, CDR1 is PRHDT, CDR2 FYEKMQ (reference sequence). The length of the CDR3 is 16 residues. The V end was cut by 7 bases, the J end by 7 bases, with 22 bases between. For this clone: The target antigen is unknown.

PCR amplification relied on 60 Vbeta primers (plus 13 Jbeta primers). TCRdb's table, derived via immunoSEQ multiplex PCR, lists solely in-frame clones and lacks some. This sample has some 180,000 clones, with about 81% found just once. The rearrangement links TRBV13 to TRBJ2-2; D might be TRBD2 (7 bases). The sequenced material came from PBMCs. This receptor was obtained from a man aged 40-55 years in good health and CMV-seronegative. The DNA of the CDR3 is TGTGCCAGCACTCCCTCCTATGGGGGGGCAGGCGGGGAGCTGTTTTTT. Translating gives CASTPSYGGAGGELFF.